This T cell receptor (beta chain) comes out of a study of blood T cell repertoires in COVID-19 (dated by TCRdb to 2020 to 2022). With regard to the full study: Samples covering the acute and convalescent phases of COVID-19 were provided by collaborators in the United States, Italy and Spain. The material from the prospective study consisted of cDNA or gDNA derived from T cells, B-cell-depleted T cells, or PBMCs. Deeply sampled blood TCRbeta repertoires from subjects exposed to, actively infected with, or recovered from COVID-19 were included in the dataset. The repertoires were released in a freely available public database intended as a resource for research on the immune response to SARS-CoV-2. The samples were drawn from two sources: the first 160 participants of the ongoing ImmuneRACE study, and 1,000 to 1,500 subjects contributed by 6 global collaborators. Sample metadata almost always included a de-identified subject ID, COVID-19 status, age in years and sex. HLA class I and class II types, where available, came from metadata supplied by the sample provider rather than from assay-based typing.

Between the V and J ends, shortened by 7 bases and 0 bases respectively, the junction contains 13 bases. CDR1 SNHLY and CDR2 FYNNEI were looked up in the germline V gene. The CDR3, from cysteine to phenylalanine, totals 15 residues. Only the CDR3 part of the read is kept: 45 bases, read in frame from the first base. For this clone: Its antigen is not yet known. It has no much larger one-base neighbor in the sample; base qualities were not kept.

Participants in the prospective study were aged roughly 18 to 100 years, lived in some 24 United States geographic areas, and enrolled through a virtual design. In the prospective study, participants were assigned to cohorts based on the clinical history participants reported in a screening survey and a study questionnaire. For ImmuneRACE Cohort 3, a participant was defined as recovered based on two consecutive negative NP/OP PCR tests, clearance by a healthcare professional, or resolution of symptoms. In the prospective study, mobile phlebotomists collected whole blood, serum and a nasopharyngeal or oropharyngeal swab from each participant. Prospective study participants could optionally give additional blood draws and questionnaires over an approximately two-month period. Before DNA extraction, blood samples from the prospective study were shipped at room temperature or frozen. Study-level results and caveats: The quantity of clinical and demographic metadata differed by source and by participant and was supplied without curation.

TCRbeta CDR3 regions were amplified from genomic DNA by means of the immunoSEQ Assay, a bias-controlled multiplex PCR. In the source study's methods: Nucleated cell counts per sample were estimated from amplification of reference gene primers within the assay. Sequence reads were collapsed and filtered to measure the absolute abundance of every unique TCRbeta CDR3 rearrangement. For each sample, productive Simpson clonality was calculated by taking the square root of Simpson's diversity index across productive rearrangements. Entries here come from immuneACCESS through TCRdb and include only in-frame sequences with V and J called. Some clones fail to appear in such tables; in the studies checked, an unresolved V gene covers under half of the shortfall, and the cause of the remainder is unknown. V, J and clone size are taken as reported in that table, and D and trimming were inferred from the DNA itself. The sample table contains 300,000 or so clones; only one count was recorded for more than 85% of them. Of the sample, more than 0.8% is held by the ten largest clones.

The chain is assembled from TRBV2 and TRBJ1-3; the D segment could be TRBD1, given 5 matching bases. This clonotype was sampled from a woman aged 30 to 39 who had recovered from COVID-19. The material sequenced was PBMCs or T cells enriched from blood (not recorded which). CDR3 reads: CASTGTGDSGNTIYF. The bases are TGTGCCAGCACCGGAACAGGCGACTCTGGAAACACCATATATTTT.